This T cell receptor beta chain was sequenced in a study of shared clonotypes between healthy human individuals. Samples underwent the assay at deep level. Profiled with immunoSEQ multiplex PCR; TCRdb holds only in-frame clones, not every one. The sample yields some 450,000 clones, over 60% seen once. Donors had no recently reported acute infections or vaccinations and were HIV-negative. All the donors were Caucasian adults who lived in Nashville, Tennessee. This clone was found once. This sequence was found in a woman between 40 and 55 years old in good health. Some clones in this sample may be carry-over from other donors' samples. Sequencing used PBMCs.

In DNA form, the CDR3 reads TGTGCCAGCAGTTCGGCGGGGGAGCGGGGCGGGGAGCTGTTTTTT. Translating gives CASSSAGERGGELFF. This chain uses TRBV28 with TRBJ2-2, with 7 bases identical to TRBD2. The CDR3 loop spans 15 amino acids. The V gene end was trimmed by 4 bases and the J gene end by 7 bases; junction bases not matched to a gene: 9. Germline CDR1 MDHEN, CDR2 SYDVKM.